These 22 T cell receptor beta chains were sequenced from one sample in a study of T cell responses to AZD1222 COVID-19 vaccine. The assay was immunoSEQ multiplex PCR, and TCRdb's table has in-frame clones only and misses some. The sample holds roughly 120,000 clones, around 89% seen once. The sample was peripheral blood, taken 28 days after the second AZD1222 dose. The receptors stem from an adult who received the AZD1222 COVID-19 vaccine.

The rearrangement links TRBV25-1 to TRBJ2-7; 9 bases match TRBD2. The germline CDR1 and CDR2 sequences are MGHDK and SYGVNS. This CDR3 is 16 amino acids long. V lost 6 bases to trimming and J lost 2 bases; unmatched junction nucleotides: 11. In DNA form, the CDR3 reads TGTGCCAGCAGCGAAGACGGACTAGCGTTGACCTACGAGCAGTACTTC. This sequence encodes CASSEDGLALTYEQYF.

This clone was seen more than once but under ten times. The CDR3 nucleotides are TGTGCCAGCAGCTCAGTTGCCGGGGGGACTCTAGATACGCAGTATTTT. This codes for CASSSVAGGTLDTQYF. The genes are TRBV5-4 and TRBJ2-3; TRBD2 matches at 7 bases. The CDR3 contains 16 residues. V shed 3 bases, J shed 5 bases, and the junction held 12 bases outside the gene matches. In germline, CDR1 is SGHNT, CDR2 YYREEE (reference sequence).

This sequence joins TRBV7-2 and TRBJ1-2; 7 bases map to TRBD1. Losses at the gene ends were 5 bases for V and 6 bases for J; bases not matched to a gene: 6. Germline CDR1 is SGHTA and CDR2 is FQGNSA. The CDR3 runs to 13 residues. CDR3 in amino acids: CASSTRGSDGYTF. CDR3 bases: TGTGCCAGCAGCACCAGGGGGTCGGATGGCTACACCTTC.

The CDR3 loop is CSASLGSSSNQPQHF. CDR3 nucleotide sequence: TGCAGTGCTAGTCTTGGGTCGAGTAGCAATCAGCCCCAGCATTTT. The chain employs TRBV20-1 and TRBJ1-5; D gene ambiguous. Germline V lookup: CDR1 DFQATT, CDR2 SNEGSKA (reference sequence). The germline V and J ends were trimmed by 3 bases and 0 bases, with 12 bases remaining between them. The length of the CDR3 is 15 residues.

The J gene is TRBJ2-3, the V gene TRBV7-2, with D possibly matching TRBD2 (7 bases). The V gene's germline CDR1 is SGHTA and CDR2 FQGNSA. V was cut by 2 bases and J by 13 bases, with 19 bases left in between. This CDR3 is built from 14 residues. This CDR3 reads CASSLREGSAGEYF. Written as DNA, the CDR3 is TGTGCCAGCAGCTTAAGGGAGGGGAGTGCAGGGGAGTATTTT.

In nucleotides, the CDR3 is TGTGCCAGCAGTTACGAGGGTTGGGGCTATGGCTACACCTTC. This codes for CASSYEGWGYGYTF. The V and J genes are TRBV6-5 and TRBJ1-2; D gene ambiguous. CDR1 and CDR2 from the germline V gene are MNHEY and SVGAGI. Trimming shortened V by 2 bases and J by 4 bases, and 11 bases separated the two germline ends. This CDR3 spans 14 amino acids.

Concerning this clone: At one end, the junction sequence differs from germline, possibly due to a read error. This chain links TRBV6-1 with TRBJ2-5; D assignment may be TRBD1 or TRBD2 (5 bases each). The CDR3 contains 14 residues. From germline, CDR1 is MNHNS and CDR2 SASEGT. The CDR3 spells CASTEYQGRETQYF. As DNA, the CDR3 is TGTGCCAGCACTGAATATCAGGGACGAGAGACCCAGTACTTC.

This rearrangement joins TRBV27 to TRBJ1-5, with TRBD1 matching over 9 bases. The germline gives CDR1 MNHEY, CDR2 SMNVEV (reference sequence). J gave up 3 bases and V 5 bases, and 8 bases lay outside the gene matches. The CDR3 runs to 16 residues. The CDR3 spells CASSLSGTGNNQPQHF. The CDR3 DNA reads TGTGCCAGCAGTCTGTCCGGGACAGGGAACAATCAGCCCCAGCATTTT.

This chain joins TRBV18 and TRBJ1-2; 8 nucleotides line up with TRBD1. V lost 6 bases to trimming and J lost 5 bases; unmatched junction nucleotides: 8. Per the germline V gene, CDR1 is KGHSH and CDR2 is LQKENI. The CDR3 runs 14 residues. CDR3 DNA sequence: TGTGCCAGCTCCCTCTTCAGACAGGGGTATGGCTACACCTTC. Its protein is CASSLFRQGYGYTF.

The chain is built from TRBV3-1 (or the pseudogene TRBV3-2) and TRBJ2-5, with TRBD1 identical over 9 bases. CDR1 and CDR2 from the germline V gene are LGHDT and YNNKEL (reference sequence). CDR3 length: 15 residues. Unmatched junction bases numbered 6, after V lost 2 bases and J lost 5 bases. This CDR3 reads CASSQFTGGGETQYF. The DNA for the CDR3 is TGTGCCAGCAGCCAATTTACAGGGGGCGGGGAGACCCAGTACTTC.

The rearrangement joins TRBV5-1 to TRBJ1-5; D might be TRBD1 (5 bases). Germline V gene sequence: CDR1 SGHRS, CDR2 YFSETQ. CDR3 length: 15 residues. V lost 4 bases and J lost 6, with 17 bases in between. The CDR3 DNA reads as TGCGCCAGCAGCGTCGGGGGGAGTCGGGGTCAGCCCCAGCATTTT. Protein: CASSVGGSRGQPQHF.

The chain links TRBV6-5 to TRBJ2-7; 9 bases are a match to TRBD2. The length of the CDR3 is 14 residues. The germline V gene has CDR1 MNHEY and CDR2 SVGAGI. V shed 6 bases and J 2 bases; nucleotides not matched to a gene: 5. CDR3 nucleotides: TGTGCCAGCAGGAGGACTAGCGCAACCTACGAGCAGTACTTC. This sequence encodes CASRRTSATYEQYF.

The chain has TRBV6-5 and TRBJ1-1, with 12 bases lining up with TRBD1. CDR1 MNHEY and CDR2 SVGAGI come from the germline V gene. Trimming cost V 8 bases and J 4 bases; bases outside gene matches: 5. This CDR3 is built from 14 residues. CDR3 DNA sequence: TGTGCCAGCGGTACGGGACAGGGGGCCACTGAAGCTTTCTTT. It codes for CASGTGQGATEAFF.

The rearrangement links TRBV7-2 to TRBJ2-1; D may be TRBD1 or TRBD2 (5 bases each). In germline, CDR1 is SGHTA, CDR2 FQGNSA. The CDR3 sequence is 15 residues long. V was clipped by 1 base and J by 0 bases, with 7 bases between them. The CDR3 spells CASSLGGGSYNEQFF. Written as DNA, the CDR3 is TGTGCCAGCAGCTTAGGTGGGGGCTCCTACAATGAGCAGTTCTTC.

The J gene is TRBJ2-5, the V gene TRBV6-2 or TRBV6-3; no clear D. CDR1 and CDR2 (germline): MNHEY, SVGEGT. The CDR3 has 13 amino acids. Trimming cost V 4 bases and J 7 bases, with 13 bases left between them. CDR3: CASSSDGFGTQYF. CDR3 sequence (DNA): TGTGCCAGCAGTTCGGATGGATTCGGGACCCAGTACTTC.

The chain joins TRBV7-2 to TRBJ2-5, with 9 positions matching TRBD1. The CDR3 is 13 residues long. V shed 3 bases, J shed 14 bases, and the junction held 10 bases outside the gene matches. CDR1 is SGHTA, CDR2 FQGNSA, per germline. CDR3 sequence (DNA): TGTGCCAGCAGCTTGGGGTCGGGACAGGGTCTTTACTTC. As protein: CASSLGSGQGLYF.

For the CDR3, the DNA is TGTGCCAGCAGAACCTCGGGGCAACACCCACAAATCGGAGGCTACACCTTC. Encoded protein: CASRTSGQHPQIGGYTF. The rearrangement uses TRBV28 and TRBJ1-2; D might be TRBD1 (5 bases). Trimming removed 6 bases at V and 8 bases at J, with 28 bases between. There are 17 residues in the CDR3. Germline CDR1 MDHEN, CDR2 SYDVKM.

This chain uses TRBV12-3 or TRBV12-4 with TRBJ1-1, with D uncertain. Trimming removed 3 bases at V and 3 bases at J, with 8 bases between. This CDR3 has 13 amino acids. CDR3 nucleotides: TGTGCCAGCAGTTTCGAAGGGTACACTGAAGCTTTCTTT. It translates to CASSFEGYTEAFF.

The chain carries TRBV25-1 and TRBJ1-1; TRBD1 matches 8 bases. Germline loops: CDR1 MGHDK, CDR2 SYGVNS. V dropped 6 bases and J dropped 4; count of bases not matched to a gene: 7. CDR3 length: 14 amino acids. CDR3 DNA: TGTGCCAGCAGGGAAACAGGGGGATTCACTGAAGCTTTCTTT. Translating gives CASRETGGFTEAFF. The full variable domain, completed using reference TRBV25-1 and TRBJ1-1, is EADIYQTPRYLVIGTGKKITLECSQTMGHDKMYWYQQDPGMELHLIHYSYGVNSTEKGDLSSESTVSRIRTEHFPLTLESARPSHTSQYLCASRETGGFTEAFFGQGTRLTVV.

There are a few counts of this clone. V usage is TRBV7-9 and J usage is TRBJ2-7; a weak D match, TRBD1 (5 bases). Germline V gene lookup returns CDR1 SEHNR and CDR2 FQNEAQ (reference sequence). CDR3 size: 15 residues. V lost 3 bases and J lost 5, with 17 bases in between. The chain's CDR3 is CASSFSLGAGHEQYF. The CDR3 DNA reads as TGTGCCAGCAGCTTTTCCCTAGGGGCAGGTCACGAGCAGTACTTC.

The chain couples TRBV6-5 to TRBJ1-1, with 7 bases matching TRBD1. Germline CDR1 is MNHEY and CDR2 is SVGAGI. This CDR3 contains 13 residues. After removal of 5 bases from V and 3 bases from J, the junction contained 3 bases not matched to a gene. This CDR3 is CASSRQGDTEAFF. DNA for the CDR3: TGTGCCAGCAGTCGACAGGGAGACACTGAAGCTTTCTTT.

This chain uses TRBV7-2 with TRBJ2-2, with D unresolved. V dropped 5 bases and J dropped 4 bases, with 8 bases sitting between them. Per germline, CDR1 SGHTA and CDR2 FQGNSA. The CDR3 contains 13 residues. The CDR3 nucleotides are TGTGCCAGCAGCCCGGGTCCCACCGGGGAGCTGTTTTTT. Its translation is CASSPGPTGELFF.